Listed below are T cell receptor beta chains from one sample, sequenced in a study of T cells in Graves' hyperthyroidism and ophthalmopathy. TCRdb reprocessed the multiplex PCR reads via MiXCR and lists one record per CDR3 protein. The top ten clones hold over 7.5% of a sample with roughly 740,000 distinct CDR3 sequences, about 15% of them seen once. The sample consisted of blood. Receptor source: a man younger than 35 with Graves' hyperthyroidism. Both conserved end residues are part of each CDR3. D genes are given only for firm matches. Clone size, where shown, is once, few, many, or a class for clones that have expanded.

TGTGCCAGCAGTTTGAAGGGGGCAGATACGCAGTATTTT	CASSLKGADTQYF	many	TRBV28	TRBJ2-3	.
TGTGCCAGCAGGTCTCAGGGGGCCCAATCCTACGAGCAGTACTTC	CASRSQGAQSYEQYF	many	TRBV12-3/TRBV12-4	TRBJ2-7	TRBD1
TGTGCCAGTAGTATAGGTGCAGGTGGCTACGAGCAGTACTTC	CASSIGAGGYEQYF	.	TRBV19	TRBJ2-7	.
TGCAGCGTCCGTACTTGGGATTACACTGAAGCTTTCTTT	CSVRTWDYTEAFF	.	TRBV29-1	TRBJ1-1	.
TGCAGTGCCGCCGGGACGGGCAACAATGAGCAGTTCTTC	CSAAGTGNNEQFF	many	TRBV20-1	TRBJ2-1	.
TGTGCCAGCAGCTTAGGGGGGCTCGCAAGTGAGCAGTTCTTC	CASSLGGLASEQFF	few	TRBV7-3	TRBJ2-1	.
TGCAGCGTTGAGTTGCTAGCGGGAGGGCCCGTTTACGAGCAGTACTTC	CSVELLAGGPVYEQYF	.	TRBV29-1	TRBJ2-7	TRBD2
TGTGCCAGCAGCTTGGAACAGGTCTCATACGAGCAGTACTTC	CASSLEQVSYEQYF	many	TRBV5-5	TRBJ2-7	.
TGTGCCAGCAGCCATATGTCGTCGGAACGGCCCCCAGATACGCAGTATTTT	CASSHMSSERPPDTQYF	many	TRBV28	TRBJ2-3	.
TGTGCCAGCAGCTCCGGGACAGGGTTGGATACGCAGTATTTT	CASSSGTGLDTQYF	few	TRBV7-2	TRBJ2-3	TRBD1
TGTGCCAGCGGCATGACAGAGTACGAGCAGTACTTC	CASGMTEYEQYF	.	TRBV6-2/TRBV6-3	TRBJ2-7	.
TGTGCCAGCAGCAATGGGAGGGAGGAATATGGCTACACCTTC	CASSNGREEYGYTF	.	TRBV7-9	TRBJ1-2	.
TGCAGTGCTAGGACTAGGGGAGGCACTGAAGCTTTCTTT	CSARTRGGTEAFF	few	TRBV20-1	TRBJ1-1	.
TGTGCCAGCAGAGATCCGGGCAGAAACAATGAGCAGTTCTTC	CASRDPGRNNEQFF	many	TRBV28	TRBJ2-1	.
TGCGCCAGCAGGTCGGCGGTCGCGGGAGGGCATGGGACCCAGTACTTC	CASRSAVAGGHGTQYF	.	TRBV4-1	TRBJ2-5	TRBD2
TGTGCCAGCAGCCAAGGACCGCGCAGGGCCTCTAACTATGGCTACACCTTC	CASSQGPRRASNYGYTF	few	TRBV14	TRBJ1-2	.
TGTGCCATCAGTCGTGAGGGGACTGAAGCTTTCTTT	CAISREGTEAFF	.	TRBV10-3	TRBJ1-1	.
TGTGCCATCAGTGACTACAATTTTAACTATGGCTACACCTTC	CAISDYNFNYGYTF	.	TRBV10-3	TRBJ1-2	.
TGTGCTGGACGGAGGCACCCCTACAATGAGCAGTTCTTC	CAGRRHPYNEQFF	many	TRBV30	TRBJ2-1	.
TGTGCCAGCAGTCGGGACAACTACAATGAGCAGTTCTTC	CASSRDNYNEQFF	.	TRBV27	TRBJ2-1	.
TGTGCCAGCAGCTTAAAGTGGGGGTACAATGAGCAGTTCTTC	CASSLKWGYNEQFF	.	TRBV7-3	TRBJ2-1	.
TGTGCCAGCAGCACCTACAGGGACACCGGGGAGCTGTTTTTT	CASSTYRDTGELFF	.	TRBV7-6	TRBJ2-2	.
TGTGCCAGCAGCTCTACCACAGGGGGGGAGACCCAGTACTTC	CASSSTTGGETQYF	many	TRBV5-6	TRBJ2-5	TRBD1
TGTGCCTGGAGTAGAGGTCGGACAGGTTTCGCGCAGTACTTC	CAWSRGRTGFAQYF	many	TRBV30	TRBJ2-7	TRBD1
TGTGCCAGCAGTTTCGCCCAAGGGGGCGTCCTGACTTTC	CASSFAQGGVLTF	few	TRBV28	TRBJ2-6	.
TGTGCCAGCAGTTTATCCCCCGTGACAGGCTATGGCTACACCTTC	CASSLSPVTGYGYTF	.	TRBV27	TRBJ1-2	.
TGCGCCAGCAGCCCCCGACAGGTGACCTCCTACGAGCAGTACTTC	CASSPRQVTSYEQYF	.	TRBV13	TRBJ2-7	.